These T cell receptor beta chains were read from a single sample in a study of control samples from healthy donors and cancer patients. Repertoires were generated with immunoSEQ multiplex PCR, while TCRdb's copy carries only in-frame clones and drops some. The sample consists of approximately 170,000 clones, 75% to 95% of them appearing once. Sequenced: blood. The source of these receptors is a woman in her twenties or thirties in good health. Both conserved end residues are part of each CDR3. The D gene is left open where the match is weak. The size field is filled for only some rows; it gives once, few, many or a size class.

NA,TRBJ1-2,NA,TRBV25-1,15,CASSEYLTENYGYTF,TGTGCCAGCAGTGAATATTTGACAGAGAACTATGGCTACACCTTC
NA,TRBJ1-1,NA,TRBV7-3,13,CASSLSQNTEAFF,TGTGCCAGCAGCTTATCCCAGAACACTGAAGCTTTCTTT
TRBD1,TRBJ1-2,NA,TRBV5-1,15,CASSLGDRGLAGYTF,TGCGCCAGCAGCTTGGGGGACAGGGGGCTGGCTGGCTACACCTTC
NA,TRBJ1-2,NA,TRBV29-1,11,CSVPINYGYTF,TGCAGCGTACCAATAAACTATGGCTACACCTTC
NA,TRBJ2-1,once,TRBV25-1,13,CASTASSYNEQFF,TGTGCCAGCACCGCGAGCTCCTACAATGAGCAGTTCTTC
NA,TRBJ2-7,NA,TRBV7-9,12,CASSLQSYEQYF,TGTGCCAGCAGCTTACAGAGCTACGAGCAGTACTTC
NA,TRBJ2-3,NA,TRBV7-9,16,CASSFWDTGTTDTQYF,TGTGCCAGCAGCTTTTGGGACACCGGTACCACAGATACGCAGTATTTT
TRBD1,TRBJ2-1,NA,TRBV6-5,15,CASRSGTGGYNEQFF,TGTGCCAGCAGGTCCGGGACAGGGGGGTACAATGAGCAGTTCTTC
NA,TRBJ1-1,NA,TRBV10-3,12,CAIKGQNTEAFF,TGTGCCATCAAGGGACAGAACACTGAAGCTTTCTTT
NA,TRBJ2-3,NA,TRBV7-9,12,CASSASTDTQYF,TGTGCCAGCAGCGCTAGCACAGATACGCAGTATTTT
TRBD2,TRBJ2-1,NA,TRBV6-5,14,CASRRVAGANEQFF,TGTGCCAGCAGGAGGGTAGCGGGAGCCAATGAGCAGTTCTTC
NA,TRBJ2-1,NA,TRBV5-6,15,CASSNPAENYNEQFF,TGTGCCAGCAGCAACCCAGCGGAGAACTACAATGAGCAGTTCTTC
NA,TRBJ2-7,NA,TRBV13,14,CASSLRGGPYEQYF,TGTGCCAGCAGCTTACGAGGCGGTCCCTACGAGCAGTACTTC
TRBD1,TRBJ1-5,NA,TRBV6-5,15,CASSPGTGGNQPQHF,TGTGCCAGCAGTCCCGGGACAGGGGGCAATCAGCCCCAGCATTTT
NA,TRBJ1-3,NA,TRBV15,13,CATSRSSGNTIYF,TGTGCCACCAGCAGGTCCTCTGGAAACACCATATATTTT
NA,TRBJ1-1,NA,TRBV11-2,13,CASSHGTDTEAFF,TGTGCCAGCAGCCACGGGACCGACACTGAAGCTTTCTTT
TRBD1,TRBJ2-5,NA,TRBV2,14,CASSGTGYGGTQYF,TGTGCCAGCAGTGGGACAGGGTATGGGGGGACCCAGTACTTC
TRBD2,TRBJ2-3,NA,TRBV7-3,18,CASSLRGLAGSSTDTQYF,TGTGCCAGCAGCTTAAGGGGACTAGCGGGGAGCTCCACAGATACGCAGTATTTT
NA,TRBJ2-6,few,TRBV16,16,CASSQYSVSGANVLTF,TGTGCCAGCAGCCAATATTCGGTCTCTGGGGCCAACGTCCTGACTTTC
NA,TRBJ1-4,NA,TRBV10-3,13,CAISEEEVGKLFF,TGTGCCATCAGTGAGGAGGAGGTGGGGAAACTGTTTTTT
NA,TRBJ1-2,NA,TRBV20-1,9,CSPAGGYTF,TGCAGTCCCGCCGGCGGCTACACCTTC
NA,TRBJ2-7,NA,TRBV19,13,CASSIDSSYEQYF,TGTGCCAGTAGTATAGACTCATCCTACGAGCAGTACTTC
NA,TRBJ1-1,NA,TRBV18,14,CASSFNRGNTEAFF,TGTGCCAGCTCGTTCAACCGGGGGAACACTGAAGCTTTCTTT
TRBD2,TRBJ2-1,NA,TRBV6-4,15,CASSPGLAGGNEQFF,TGTGCCAGCAGCCCGGGACTAGCGGGAGGTAATGAGCAGTTCTTC
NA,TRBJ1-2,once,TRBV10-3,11,CAIGGAYGYTF,TGTGCCATCGGGGGGGCGTATGGCTACACCTTC
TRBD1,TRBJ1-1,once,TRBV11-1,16,CASSLVQGAVNTEAFF,TGTGCCAGCAGCTTAGTACAGGGGGCCGTGAACACTGAAGCTTTCTTT
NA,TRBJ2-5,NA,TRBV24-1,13,CATSDWVRETQYF,TGTGCCACCAGTGATTGGGTTCGGGAGACCCAGTACTTC
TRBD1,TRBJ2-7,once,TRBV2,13,CASKPDRVYEQYF,TGTGCCAGCAAACCGGACAGGGTCTACGAGCAGTACTTC
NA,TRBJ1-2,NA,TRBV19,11,CASSINYGYTF,TGTGCCAGTAGTATTAACTATGGCTACACCTTC
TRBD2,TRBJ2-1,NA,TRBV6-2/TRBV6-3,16,CASSGLAGGNDNEQFF,TGTGCCAGCAGTGGACTAGCGGGAGGCAACGACAATGAGCAGTTCTTC
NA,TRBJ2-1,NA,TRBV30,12,CAWTGRYNEQFF,TGTGCCTGGACGGGCAGATACAATGAGCAGTTCTTC
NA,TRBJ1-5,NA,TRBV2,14,CASSDIHSNQPQHF,TGTGCCAGCAGCGACATCCATAGCAATCAGCCCCAGCATTTT
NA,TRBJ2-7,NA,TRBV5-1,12,CASSSTGNEQYF,TGCGCCAGCAGCTCCACAGGGAACGAGCAGTACTTC
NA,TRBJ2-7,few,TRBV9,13,CASSPGGAYEQYF,TGTGCCAGCAGCCCGGGCGGGGCCTACGAGCAGTACTTC
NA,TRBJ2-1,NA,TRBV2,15,CASRWDTSSYNEQFF,TGTGCCAGCAGATGGGACACGAGCTCCTACAATGAGCAGTTCTTC
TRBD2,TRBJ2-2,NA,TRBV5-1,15,CASRPSGRNTGELFF,TGCGCCAGCAGACCCAGCGGGAGGAACACCGGGGAGCTGTTTTTT
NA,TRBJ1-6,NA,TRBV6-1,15,CASSEQGSYNSPLHF,TGTGCCAGCAGTGAACAGGGCTCCTATAATTCACCCCTCCACTTT
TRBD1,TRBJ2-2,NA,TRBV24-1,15,CATSDFSTGSGELFF,TGTGCCACCAGTGATTTTTCGACAGGGTCGGGGGAGCTGTTTTTT
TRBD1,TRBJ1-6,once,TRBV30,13,CAWNRGSNSPLHF,TGTGCCTGGAACAGGGGGAGCAATTCACCCCTCCACTTT
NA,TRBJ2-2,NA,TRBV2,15,CASSGVQGVTGELFF,TGTGCCAGCAGTGGAGTACAGGGTGTGACCGGGGAGCTGTTTTTT
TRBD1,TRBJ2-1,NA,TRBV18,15,CASQPGQGVGNEQFF,TGTGCCAGCCAACCGGGACAGGGGGTCGGCAATGAGCAGTTCTTC
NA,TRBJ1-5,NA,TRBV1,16,CTSSQDWAGGGQPQHF,TGCACCAGCAGCCAAGATTGGGCAGGGGGCGGTCAGCCCCAGCATTTT
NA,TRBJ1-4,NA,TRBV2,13,CASSEGRDEKLFF,TGTGCCAGCAGTGAGGGGCGGGATGAAAAACTGTTTTTT
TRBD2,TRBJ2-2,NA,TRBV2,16,CASRLLAGGFTGELFF,TGTGCCAGCAGACTACTAGCGGGAGGGTTCACCGGGGAGCTGTTTTTT
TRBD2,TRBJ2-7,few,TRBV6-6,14,CASSYSRGDYEQYF,TGTGCCAGCAGTTACTCGCGGGGGGACTACGAGCAGTACTTC
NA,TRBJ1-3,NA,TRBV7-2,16,CASSLGHTSSGNTIYF,TGTGCCAGCAGCCTGGGACATACCAGCTCTGGAAACACCATATATTTT
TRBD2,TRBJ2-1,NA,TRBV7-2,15,CASSLGLADYNEQFF,TGTGCCAGCAGCTTGGGACTAGCGGACTACAATGAGCAGTTCTTC
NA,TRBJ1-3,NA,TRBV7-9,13,CASSLGQLNTIYF,TGTGCCAGCAGCTTAGGACAGCTAAACACCATATATTTT
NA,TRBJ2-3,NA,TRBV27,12,CASSLGTDTQYF,TGTGCCAGCAGTTTAGGGACAGATACGCAGTATTTT
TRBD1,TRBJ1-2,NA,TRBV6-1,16,CASSEAGTGVNYGYTF,TGTGCCAGCAGTGAAGCCGGGACAGGGGTTAACTATGGCTACACCTTC
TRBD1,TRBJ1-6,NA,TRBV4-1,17,CASSQSGTEFFNSPLHF,TGCGCCAGCAGCCAATCCGGGACAGAGTTTTTTAATTCACCCCTCCACTTT
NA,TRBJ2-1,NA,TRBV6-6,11,CASSSNNEQFF,TGTGCCAGCAGTTCCAACAATGAGCAGTTCTTC
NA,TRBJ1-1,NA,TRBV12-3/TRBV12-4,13,CASSPPPGKEAFF,TGTGCCAGCAGTCCACCACCCGGGAAGGAAGCTTTCTTT
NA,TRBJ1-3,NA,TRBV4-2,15,CASSQDSLSGNTIYF,TGTGCCAGCAGCCAAGACTCGTTATCTGGAAACACCATATATTTT
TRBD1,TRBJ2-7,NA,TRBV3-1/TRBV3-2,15,CASSQEGTGLHEQYF,TGTGCCAGCAGCCAAGAGGGGACAGGGTTACACGAGCAGTACTTC
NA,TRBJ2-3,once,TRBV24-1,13,CATQGDSTDTQYF,TGTGCCACCCAGGGTGATAGCACAGATACGCAGTATTTT
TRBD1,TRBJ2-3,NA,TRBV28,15,CASRGQGRPADTQYF,TGTGCCAGCAGGGGACAGGGAAGACCTGCAGATACGCAGTATTTT